Following are 17 T cell receptor beta chains from one sample sequenced in a study of OX40 agonist ivuxolimab in advanced cancers. Clones were read by immunoSEQ multiplex PCR, and TCRdb kept only the in-frame ones, dropping some. The sample includes 80,000 or so clones, around 86% of them seen just once. The sequences come from CD4+ or CD8+ T cells sorted from blood, collected in a trial of the OX40 agonist ivuxolimab. The receptors shown here come from an adult with an advanced solid tumor such as melanoma, head and neck, liver or kidney cancer.

J is TRBJ1-1 and V is TRBV6-8, with TRBD1 matching 8 bases. The germline V gene has CDR1 MNHGY and CDR2 SAAAGT. The trim removed 4 bases at V and 10 bases at J, leaving 5 bases unmatched. The CDR3 is 12 amino acids. DNA for the CDR3: TGTGCCAGCAGTTCCTCAGGGGGCCGAGCTTTCTTT. Translating it yields CASSSSGGRAFF.

This chain connects TRBV6-5 to TRBJ2-7; 7 bases agree with TRBD1. V shed 10 bases and J 0 bases; nucleotides not matched to a gene: 9. Germline CDR1 and CDR2: MNHEY and SVGAGI. The CDR3 runs to 14 residues. The DNA for the CDR3 is TGTGCCATACGGCGAGGGGGCAGCTCCTACGAGCAGTACTTC. Encoded protein: CAIRRGGSSYEQYF.

This rearrangement joins TRBV25-1 to TRBJ2-5, with a tentative D call TRBD1 (6 bases). Trimming pared 9 bases from V and 0 bases from J, leaving 14 bases between. CDR1 and CDR2 (germline): MGHDK, SYGVNS. There are 14 residues in the CDR3. The CDR3 is CASPGQMYQETQYF. The CDR3 DNA reads TGTGCCAGTCCGGGACAAATGTACCAAGAGACCCAGTACTTC.

V is TRBV19 and J is TRBJ2-5, with 15 bases fitting TRBD2. V shed 5 bases and J 7 bases; nucleotides not matched to a gene: 8. CDR3 length: 16 amino acids. Germline CDR1 and CDR2: LNHDA and SQIVND (reference sequence). The CDR3 reads CASSSRTSGGVGTQYF. For the CDR3, the DNA is TGTGCCAGTAGTTCAAGGACTAGCGGGGGGGTAGGGACCCAGTACTTC.

This rearrangement joins TRBV6-8 to TRBJ1-4, with D possibly being TRBD1 (5 bases). With 3 bases removed from V and 7 bases from J, the gap between germline ends came to 15 bases. Germline V lookup: CDR1 MNHGY, CDR2 SAAAGT. This CDR3 region has 15 residues. The CDR3 region has the DNA TGTGCCAGCAGTTATCCTATATGGGGGGGTGAAAAACTGTTTTTT. This codes for CASSYPIWGGEKLFF.

The V call is TRBV4-1, the J call TRBJ1-2, with 7 bases that match TRBD1. Trimming took 4 bases from V and 7 from J; bases not matched to a gene: 15. The CDR3 covers 16 residues. Germline loops: CDR1 MGHRA, CDR2 YSYEKL. CDR3 in amino acids: CASSPQAGEGALGYTF. In nucleotides, the CDR3 is TGCGCCAGCAGCCCTCAAGCGGGGGAGGGGGCGCTTGGCTACACCTTC.

This sequence joins TRBV6-5 and TRBJ1-6, with TRBD1 as a possible D gene (6 bases). CDR3 length: 15 residues. Germline V lookup: CDR1 MNHEY, CDR2 SVGAGI. The V gene lost 5 bases and the J gene lost 3 bases, with 11 bases spanning the gap. CDR3 sequence: CASSARDIYNSPLHF. The DNA for the CDR3 is TGTGCCAGCAGTGCCCGGGACATCTATAATTCACCCCTCCACTTT.

The table lists this clone with a few counts. V and J are TRBV5-1 and TRBJ2-7, with D possibly matching TRBD2 (5 bases). The CDR3 has 14 amino acids. CDR1 SGHRS and CDR2 YFSETQ come from the germline V gene. The V gene lost 3 bases and the J gene lost 3 bases, with 13 bases spanning the gap. In DNA, the CDR3 is TGCGCCAGCAGCTGGACTTTGGATTACTACGAGCAGTACTTC. This gives the protein CASSWTLDYYEQYF.

This sequence joins TRBV5-1 and TRBJ1-5; 10 bases line up with TRBD1. The CDR3 runs to 16 residues. J was trimmed by 4 bases and V by 4 bases; bases with no gene match: 8. Germline V gene lookup returns CDR1 SGHRS and CDR2 YFSETQ. In nucleotides, the CDR3 is TGCGCCAGCAGCCCGGACAGGGGGTTGGGGAATCAGCCCCAGCATTTT. It translates to CASSPDRGLGNQPQHF.

The chain has TRBV28 and TRBJ1-4; D is perhaps TRBD1 (5 bases). V lost 9 bases and J lost 0, with 8 bases in between. This CDR3 contains 13 residues. From germline, CDR1 is MDHEN and CDR2 SYDVKM. The CDR3 region has the DNA TGTGCCAGTATGACAGCAACTAATGAAAAACTGTTTTTT. Translation gives CASMTATNEKLFF.

This clone appeared once. The chain uses TRBV6-1 and TRBJ2-6; 12 bases align to TRBD1. The CDR3 loop spans 19 amino acids. V shed 5 bases and J 4 bases; nucleotides not matched to a gene: 12. Per the germline V gene, CDR1 is MNHNS and CDR2 is SASEGT. In DNA, the CDR3 is TGTGCCAGCAGTAAAGTGGTGGGACAGGGGGCGGTCGGGGCCAACGTCCTGACTTTC. This codes for CASSKVVGQGAVGANVLTF.

The chain carries TRBV28 and TRBJ1-1; D gene unclear. V was cut by 3 bases and J by 1 base, with 9 bases left in between. CDR1 and CDR2 from the germline V gene are MDHEN and SYDVKM. The CDR3 sequence is 14 residues long. For the CDR3, the DNA is TGTGCCAGCAGTTTGGGCGGTTGGAACACTGAAGCTTTCTTT. Encoded protein: CASSLGGWNTEAFF.

CDR3 sequence reads: CASSSYGGTGAKKLFF. The CDR3 nucleotides read TGCGCCAGCAGCAGTTACGGCGGGACAGGGGCGAAAAAACTGTTTTTT. The rearrangement joins TRBV5-1 to TRBJ1-4, with 10 bases matching TRBD1. The germline gives CDR1 SGHRS, CDR2 YFSETQ. This CDR3 has 16 residues. V trimming: 4 bases; J trimming: 9 bases; junction bases outside the gene matches: 12. The full variable domain, rest sourced from reference TRBV5-1 and TRBJ1-4, is KAGVTQTPRYLIKTRGQQVTLSCSPISGHRSVSWYQQTPGQGLQFLFEYFSETQRNKGNFPGRFSGRQFSNSRSEMNVSTLELGDSALYLCASSSYGGTGAKKLFFGSGTQLSVL.

The V and J genes are TRBV5-1 and TRBJ2-5, with D hard to call. The CDR3 is 12 amino acids. V lost 1 base to trimming and J lost 3 bases, with 4 bases between them. Per germline, CDR1 SGHRS and CDR2 YFSETQ. CDR3 coding DNA: TGCGCCAGCAGCTTGTCTGAAGAGACCCAGTACTTC. Protein product: CASSLSEETQYF.

V gene TRBV19 combines with J gene TRBJ1-6; D gene ambiguous. The ends were cut back, 0 bases at V and 4 bases at J, with 10 bases in the middle. CDR3 size: 16 residues. Germline values: CDR1 LNHDA, CDR2 SQIVND (reference sequence). CDR3 region: CASSIDGRAYNSPLHF. CDR3 in DNA: TGTGCCAGTAGTATAGACGGGAGAGCTTATAATTCACCCCTCCACTTT.

The rearrangement joins TRBV5-4 to TRBJ2-7; D gene unclear. The CDR3 sequence is 13 residues long. Germline CDR1 SGHNT, CDR2 YYREEE (reference sequence). Trimming removed 4 bases from V and 6 bases from J, with 14 bases in between. The CDR3 region is CASSLSSGFEQYF. CDR3 bases: TGTGCCAGCAGCCTGAGTTCCGGATTCGAGCAGTACTTC.

The chain recombines TRBV28 with TRBJ2-1; possible D gene TRBD2, 7 bases. The CDR3 is made up of 14 amino acids. Germline V gene lookup returns CDR1 MDHEN and CDR2 SYDVKM. V lost 4 bases and J 9 bases, leaving 16 bases between the germline ends. Here the CDR3 reads CASSWSSGEGEQFF. The CDR3 coding sequence is TGTGCCAGCAGTTGGTCGTCAGGGGAGGGTGAGCAGTTCTTC.